This TCR beta chain was identified during a study of cytomegalovirus exposure and HLA in healthy donors. The germline V gene encodes CDR1 SGHNT and CDR2 YYREEE (reference sequence). Trimming took 3 bases from V and 15 from J; bases not matched to a gene: 5. The CDR3 runs 11 residues. It was with 60 Vbeta and 13 Jbeta primers that the PCR ran. Only in-frame clones appear in the TCRdb table, and some are missing; sequencing was by immunoSEQ multiplex PCR. Seen here are around 160,000 clones, about three quarters observed once, and the top ten hold less than 15%. The rearrangement joins TRBV5-4 to TRBJ2-1, with 8 positions matching TRBD1. The sequenced sample was PBMCs. The receptor's source is a middle-aged man in good health and CMV-seropositive. CDR3 loop: CASSSDRGRFF. The CDR3 nucleotides are TGTGCCAGCAGCTCTGACAGGGGACGGTTCTTC.